This T cell receptor (beta chain) appears in the sequencing data of a study of CD8 T cells in ankylosing spondylitis. Study observations and caveats: Matched synovial fluid from ankylosing spondylitis patients was reported to be enriched for disease-linked clones. Seemingly distinctive of ankylosing spondylitis blood was a TCR beta motif formed by eight highly homologous variants.

A word on this clonotype: The antigen remains undetermined.

TCRdb analysed the 5' RACE reads with MiXCR anew, one entry per CDR3 protein. In the table there are around 770,000 distinct CDR3 sequences, roughly 19% of which are singletons. Per germline, CDR1 SGHDN and CDR2 FVKESK. The junction had 11 bases not matched to a gene; V was cut back by 4 bases and J by 5 bases. The CDR3 has 16 amino acids. Material: blood, either unsorted or a sorted T cell fraction (not recorded which). This chain uses TRBV14 with TRBJ2-3, with 8 bases matching TRBD2. This receptor was identified in a male donor with ankylosing spondylitis. The CDR3 DNA reads TGTGCCAGCAGCCTCTTCCCGGGGGGGCCAGGAGATACGCAGTATTTT. Translation gives CASSLFPGGPGDTQYF.